This TCR beta chain was profiled in a study of blood T cell repertoires in COVID-19. Overall study: Material from acute and convalescent COVID-19 was sourced from the United States, Italy and Spain. Nucleic acid was either cDNA or gDNA, and it came from T cells, B-cell-depleted T cells, or PBMCs.

Original methodology: From reference gene primer amplification, estimates of nucleated cell counts were derived. Profiling relied on immunoSEQ multiplex PCR, and the TCRdb table lists in-frame clones only, not all of them. V and J calls and clone size follow that table, whereas D and trimming were derived from the DNA. Of some 180,000 clones in the sample, nearly 90% were seen once. Losses at the gene ends were 2 bases for V and 8 bases for J; bases not matched to a gene: 17. CDR1 and CDR2 from the germline V gene are SGHTA and FQGTGA. The CDR3 loop spans 18 amino acids. The TCR was taken from a man aged 60 to 69 with active or convalescent COVID-19. The chain is built from TRBV7-3 and TRBJ1-2; 10 bases align to TRBD1. The sample was peripheral blood. CDR3 amino acids: CASSLLPSHRQGADGYTF. The CDR3 nucleotides are TGTGCCAGCAGCTTATTGCCTTCGCATAGACAGGGGGCCGACGGCTACACCTTC.